This entry features one T cell receptor (beta chain) sequence. The CDR3 consists of 15 residues. Germline CDR1 and CDR2: SGHRS and YFSETQ. Trimming shortened V by 6 bases and J by 0 bases, and 16 bases separated the two germline ends. TCRdb keeps only in-frame clones here, not all; method: immunoSEQ multiplex PCR. The data show some 220,000 clones, around 80% seen once. The data were obtained in a study of blood T cell repertoires in COVID-19. This receptor was taken from a woman in her 70s with acute or convalescent COVID-19. The V gene is TRBV5-1, the J gene TRBJ2-7, with D perhaps matching TRBD2 (7 bases). The source material was peripheral blood. This CDR3 is CASTEGGAPSYEQYF. CDR3 DNA: TGCGCCAGCACGGAGGGGGGGGCCCCCTCCTACGAGCAGTACTTC.